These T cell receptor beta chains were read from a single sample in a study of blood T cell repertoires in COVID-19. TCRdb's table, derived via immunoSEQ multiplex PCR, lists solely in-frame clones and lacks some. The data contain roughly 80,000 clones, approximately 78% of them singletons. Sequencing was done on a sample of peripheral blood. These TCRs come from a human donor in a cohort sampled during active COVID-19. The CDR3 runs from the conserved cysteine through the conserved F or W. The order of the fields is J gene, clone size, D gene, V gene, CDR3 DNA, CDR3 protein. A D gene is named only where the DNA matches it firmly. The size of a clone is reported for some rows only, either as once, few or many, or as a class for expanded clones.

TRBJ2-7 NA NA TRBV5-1 TGCGCCAGCAGCCAGGGACAGGAGCGGGGGCAGTACTTC CASSQGQERGQYF
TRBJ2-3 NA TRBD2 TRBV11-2 TGTGCCAGCAGCTTAGAAGCGGGGGGGATAGATACGCAGTATTTT CASSLEAGGIDTQYF
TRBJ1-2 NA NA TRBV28 TGTGCCAGCAGGAGGGACATAAATAACTATGGCTACACCTTC CASRRDINNYGYTF
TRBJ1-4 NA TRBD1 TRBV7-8 TGTGCCAGCAGCCTGGACAGGGTCGGTGAAAAACTGTTTTTT CASSLDRVGEKLFF
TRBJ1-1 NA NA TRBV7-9 TGTGCCAGCAGCCCCCCGGCGGGGGCTGAAGCTTTCTTT CASSPPAGAEAFF
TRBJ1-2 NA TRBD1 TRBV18 TGTGCCAGCTCCCTAGGGGGGACAGGGAACTATGGCTACACCTTC CASSLGGTGNYGYTF
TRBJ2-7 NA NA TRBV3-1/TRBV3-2 TGTGCCAGCAACATCACACGGCGGGGTCGGCAGTACTTC CASNITRRGRQYF
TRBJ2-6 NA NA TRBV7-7 TGTGCTAGCAGCTCTGGGCAGGGGACTGGGGCCAACGTCCTGACTTTC CASSSGQGTGANVLTF
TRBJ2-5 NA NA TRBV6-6 TGTGCCAGCACCCCTCGGGAGGAGACCCAGTACTTC CASTPREETQYF
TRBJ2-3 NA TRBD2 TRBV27 TGTGCCAGCCGCCGAGCGGGGGGGAATACGCAGTATTTT CASRRAGGNTQYF
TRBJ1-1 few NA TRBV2 TGTGCCAGCACAGTCCGCGAAGCTTTCTTT CASTVREAFF
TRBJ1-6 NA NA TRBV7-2 TGTGCCAGCAGCCCTAACGAGGGACCCCTCCACTTT CASSPNEGPLHF
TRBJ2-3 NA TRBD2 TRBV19 TGTGCCAGTAGTAGGGCTAGCGGGGGGGCGGGCACAGATACGCAGTATTTT CASSRASGGAGTDTQYF
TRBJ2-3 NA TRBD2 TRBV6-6 TGTGCCAGCAGTCGAGATAGCGGGGGGAACACAGATACGCAGTATTTT CASSRDSGGNTDTQYF
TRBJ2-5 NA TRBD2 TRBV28 TGTGCCAGCAGGTCCCTAGCGGGGGGACGCGAGACCCAGTACTTC CASRSLAGGRETQYF
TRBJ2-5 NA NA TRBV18 TGTGCCAGCTCAGCAGACAGGAGACAAGAGACCCAGTACTTC CASSADRRQETQYF
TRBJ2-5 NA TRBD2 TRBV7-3 TGTGCCAGCAGCTTAGCCTCGACTAGCGGGGGGGCGACCCAGTACTTC CASSLASTSGGATQYF
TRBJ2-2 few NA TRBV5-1 TGCGCCAGCAGCTCCAGGGAAACAGGCGGGGAGCTGTTTTTT CASSSRETGGELFF
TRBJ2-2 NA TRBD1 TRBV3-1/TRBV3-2 TGTGCCAGCAGCCCCCGCTTTACAGGGGCAAACACCGGGGAGCTGTTTTTT CASSPRFTGANTGELFF
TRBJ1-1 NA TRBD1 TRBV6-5 TGTGCCAGCAGTTACGGGGGACAGACAGAAGCTTTCTTT CASSYGGQTEAFF
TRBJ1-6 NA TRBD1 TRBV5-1 TGCGCCAGCAGCCGGGGACAGGGGAATTCACCCCTCCACTTT CASSRGQGNSPLHF
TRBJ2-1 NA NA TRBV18 TGTGCCAGCTCGCTAACAAAAGGGGGACCCAATGAGCAGTTCTTC CASSLTKGGPNEQFF
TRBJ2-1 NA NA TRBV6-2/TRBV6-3 TGTGCCAGCAGTGCCGACATCTCCTACAATGAGCAGTTCTTC CASSADISYNEQFF
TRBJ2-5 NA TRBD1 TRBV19 TGTGCCAGTAGTCGGGACAGGGGGCAAGAGACCCAGTACTTC CASSRDRGQETQYF
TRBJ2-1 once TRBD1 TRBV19 TGTGCCAGTAGGACCTCCGGGACAGGGCTCCACGGTGAGCAGTTCTTC CASRTSGTGLHGEQFF
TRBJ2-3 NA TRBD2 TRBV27 TGTGCCAGCAGGACTAGCGGGGGGACAGATACGCAGTATTTT CASRTSGGTDTQYF
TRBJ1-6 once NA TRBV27 TGTGCCAGCAGCTTCAGGGGCTTGGAGTCACCCCTCCACTTT CASSFRGLESPLHF